One T cell receptor beta chain is described in this entry. This clone appeared a few times. Its binding antigen is unknown. No quality values exist for individual bases; no much larger clone is one base distant. This record belongs to a study of memory CD4+ T cells and cytomegalovirus serostatus (dated by TCRdb to between 2018 and 2020). A note on the overall study: The cohort comprised some 35 healthy Belgian adults, 9 CMV seropositive and around 24 CMV seronegative. The study sequenced CD4+ memory TCRbeta repertoires of a Belgian cohort with known cytomegalovirus serostatus to replicate a published TCR-based CMV serostatus classifier. The investigation overall reported the following: Only CD4+CD45RO+ memory cells were sequenced, in contrast to the original study, in which naive and memory CD4+ and CD8+ populations were covered. CMV serostatus prediction reached a median bootstrapped AUC of about 0.94 with the original framework and about 0.93 with a US-trained random forest. The results were interpreted as suggesting that the CMV-associated TCR signature is largely present in the CD4+ memory repertoire. The original-framework classifier achieved a median bootstrapped AUC of approximately 0.94 with a 95% CI of 0.76-1.00 on the Belgian cohort. Of 150 to 200 previously reported CMV-associated TCRbeta sequences, approximately 70 appeared in the CD4+ memory repertoires, each in one to five individuals.

The Quick-DNA Microprep Kit was used to extract genomic DNA from the sorted cells. TCRbeta DNA was amplified with the immunoSEQ hsTCRbeta kit following the manufacturer's protocol. An Illumina MiSeq instrument was used to sequence the TCRbeta libraries. In the authors' own workflow: Once out-of-frame sequences had been removed, 2,204,828 distinct TCRbeta sequences were left, which works out to an average of about 67,000 per individual. Two values were used to score each individual: the count of under 200 previously reported CMV-associated TCRbeta sequences and the total count of productive distinct TCRbeta sequences. A beta-binomial model was reimplemented in Python, and scikit-learn random forests with default parameters were trained on US cohort data. Classifier performance on the Belgian cohort was reported as the median AUC with percentile confidence intervals calculated over 10,000 bootstrap iterations. TCRdb took over this immuneACCESS table, retaining in-frame rearrangements with V and J assigned. Such tables are incomplete; in checked studies, under half of the missing clones stem from an unresolved V gene, and the remainder is unexplained. The DNA was the basis for D and trimming; V, J and clone size are from that table. Within this sample are about 52,000 clones, with about three quarters of them counted one time only. The ten largest account for about 1.4% of the sample.

Single viable CD3+CD4+CD8-CD45RO+ cells were sorted as memory CD4+ T cells on a FACSAria II. To determine CMV serostatus, a Roche Elecsys assay was used that detects serum IgG against CMV pp150, pp28, p38 and p52. Following thawing, total CD4+ T cells were enriched through positive selection using CD4 magnetic microbeads. The samples came from a separate study whose specific focus was interrogating the CD4+ T cell memory repertoire. Peripheral blood mononuclear cells were isolated and cryopreserved following standard operating procedures; serum was stored at -80 °C. The staining used CD3-PerCP (BW264/56), CD4-APC (RPA-T4), CD45RO-PE (UCHT1) and CD8-Pacific Orange (3B5) antibodies, and Sytox blue was used to exclude non-viable cells. The CDR3 runs 13 amino acids, cysteine and phenylalanine included. The kept DNA is CDR3 alone, 39 bases in frame from the first base. V loses 7 bases, J loses 1 base, and the germline ends lie 5 bases apart. CDR1 and CDR2 were assigned from the germline V gene as SGHAT and FQNNGV.

This clonotype was sampled from an adult in good health and CMV-seropositive. The sequencing sample was made of memory CD4+ T cells from blood. The chain is assembled from TRBV11-2 and TRBJ2-6; no D segment can be confidently identified. The CDR3 region: CASTVSGANVLTF. The nucleotide sequence is given as TGTGCCAGCACCGTGTCTGGGGCCAACGTCCTGACTTTC.